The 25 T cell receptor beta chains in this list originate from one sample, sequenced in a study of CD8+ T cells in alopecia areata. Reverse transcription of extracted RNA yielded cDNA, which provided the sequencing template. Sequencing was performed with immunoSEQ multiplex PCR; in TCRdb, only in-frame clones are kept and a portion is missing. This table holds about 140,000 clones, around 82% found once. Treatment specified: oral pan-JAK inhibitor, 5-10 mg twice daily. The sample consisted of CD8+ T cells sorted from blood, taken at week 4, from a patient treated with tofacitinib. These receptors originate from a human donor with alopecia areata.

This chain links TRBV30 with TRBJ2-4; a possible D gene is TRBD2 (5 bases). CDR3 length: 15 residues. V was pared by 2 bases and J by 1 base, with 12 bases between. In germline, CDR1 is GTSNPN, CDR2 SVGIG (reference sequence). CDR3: CAWSSDWDAKNIQYF. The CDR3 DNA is TGTGCCTGGAGTTCGGACTGGGATGCCAAAAACATTCAGTACTTC. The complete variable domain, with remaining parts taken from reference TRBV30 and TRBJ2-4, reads SQTIHQWPATLVQPVGSPLSLECTVEGTSNPNLYWYRQAAGRGLQLLFYSVGIGQISSEVPQNLSASRPQDRQFILSSKKLLLSDSGFYLCAWSSDWDAKNIQYFGAGTRLSVL.

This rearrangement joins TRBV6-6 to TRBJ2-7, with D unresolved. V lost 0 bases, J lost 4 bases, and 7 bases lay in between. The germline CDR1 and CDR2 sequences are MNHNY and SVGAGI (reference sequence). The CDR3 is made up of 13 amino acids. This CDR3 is CASSYSSMYEQYF. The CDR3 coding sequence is TGTGCCAGCAGTTACTCGAGTATGTACGAGCAGTACTTC.

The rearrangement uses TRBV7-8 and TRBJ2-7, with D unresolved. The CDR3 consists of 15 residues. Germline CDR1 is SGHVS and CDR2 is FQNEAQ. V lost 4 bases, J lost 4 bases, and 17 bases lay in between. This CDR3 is CASSSRAHQGYEQYF. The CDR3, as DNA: TGTGCCAGCAGCTCCCGGGCCCACCAAGGATACGAGCAGTACTTC.

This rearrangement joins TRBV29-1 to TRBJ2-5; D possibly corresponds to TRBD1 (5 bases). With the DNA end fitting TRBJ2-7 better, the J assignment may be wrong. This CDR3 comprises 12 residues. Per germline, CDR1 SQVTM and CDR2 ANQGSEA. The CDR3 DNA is TGCAGCGTTGAAGCACAGGACTACGAGCAGTACTTC. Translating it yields CSVEAQDYEQYF.

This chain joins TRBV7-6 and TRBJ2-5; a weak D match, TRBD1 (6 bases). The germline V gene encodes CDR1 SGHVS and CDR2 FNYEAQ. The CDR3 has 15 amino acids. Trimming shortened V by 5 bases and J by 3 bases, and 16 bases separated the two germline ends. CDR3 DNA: TGTGCCAGCAGCAAAATAAAGACAGGAAAAGAGACCCAGTACTTC. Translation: CASSKIKTGKETQYF. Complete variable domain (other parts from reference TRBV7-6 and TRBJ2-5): GAGVSQSPRYKVTKRGQDVALRCDPISGHVSLYWYRQALGQGPEFLTYFNYEAQQDKSGLPNDRFSAERPEGSISTLTIQRTEQRDSAMYRCASSKIKTGKETQYFGPGTRLLVL.

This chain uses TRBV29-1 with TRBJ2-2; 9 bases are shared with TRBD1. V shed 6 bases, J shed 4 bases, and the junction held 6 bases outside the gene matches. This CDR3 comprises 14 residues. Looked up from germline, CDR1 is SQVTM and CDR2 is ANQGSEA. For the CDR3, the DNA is TGCAGCGTAGCCGTGGGACAGGGCACCGGGGAGCTGTTTTTT. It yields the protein CSVAVGQGTGELFF.

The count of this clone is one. The CDR3, as DNA: TGTGCCAGCAGTTCCTTCCGTAATGAGCAGTTCTTC. This gives the protein CASSSFRNEQFF. The chain is built from TRBV6-5 and TRBJ2-1; no definite D call. This CDR3 is 12 amino acids long. Per germline, CDR1 MNHEY and CDR2 SVGAGI. Trimming cost V 4 bases and J 7 bases, with 8 bases left between them.

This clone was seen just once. DNA of the CDR3: TGTGCCAGCAGTTTTGGACCGGCCTACGAGCAGTACTTC. It encodes CASSFGPAYEQYF. The chain is built from TRBV27 and TRBJ2-7; D is uncertain. CDR3 length equals 13 residues. V was clipped by 3 bases and J by 2 bases, with 8 bases between them. CDR1 and CDR2 from the germline V gene are MNHEY and SMNVEV (reference sequence).

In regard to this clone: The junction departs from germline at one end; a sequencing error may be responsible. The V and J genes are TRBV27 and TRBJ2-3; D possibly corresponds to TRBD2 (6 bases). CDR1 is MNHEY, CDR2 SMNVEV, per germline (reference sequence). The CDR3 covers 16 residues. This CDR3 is CAGRIAGTSTTDTQYF. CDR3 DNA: TGTGCCGGCAGAATAGCCGGGACTTCCACCACAGATACGCAGTATTTT.

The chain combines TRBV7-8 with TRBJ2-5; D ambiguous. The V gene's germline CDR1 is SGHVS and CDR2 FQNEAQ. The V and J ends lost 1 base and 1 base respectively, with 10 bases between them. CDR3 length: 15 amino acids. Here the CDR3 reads CASSLENLSQETQYF. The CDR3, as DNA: TGTGCCAGCAGCTTAGAGAATTTGTCCCAAGAGACCCAGTACTTC. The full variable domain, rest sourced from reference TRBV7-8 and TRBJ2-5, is GAGVSQSPRYKVAKRGQDVALRCDPISGHVSLFWYQQALGQGPEFLTYFQNEAQLDKSGLPSDRFFAERPEGSVSTLKIQRTQQEDSAVYLCASSLENLSQETQYFGPGTRLLVL.

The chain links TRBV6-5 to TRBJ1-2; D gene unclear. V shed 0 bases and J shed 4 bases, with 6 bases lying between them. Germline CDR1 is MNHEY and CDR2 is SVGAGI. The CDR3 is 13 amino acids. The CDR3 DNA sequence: TGTGCCAGCAGTTACTCGACGTCCTATGGCTACACCTTC. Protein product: CASSYSTSYGYTF.

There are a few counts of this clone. This CDR3 is CASSPRQGTDTQYF. DNA for the CDR3: TGTGCCAGCAGTCCGAGACAGGGCACAGATACGCAGTATTTT. This chain links TRBV6-6 with TRBJ2-3, with D possibly TRBD1 on 6 matching bases. Germline V gives CDR1 MNHNY, CDR2 SVGAGI (reference sequence). V lost 5 bases and J 1 base, leaving 10 bases between the germline ends. This CDR3 has 14 amino acids.

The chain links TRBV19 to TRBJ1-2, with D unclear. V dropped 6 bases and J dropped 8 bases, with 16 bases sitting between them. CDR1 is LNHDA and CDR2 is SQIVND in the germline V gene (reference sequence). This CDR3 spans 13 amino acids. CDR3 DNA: TGTGCCAGTAGAGCCGGGAGCCGGGAGGGCTACACCTTC. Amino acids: CASRAGSREGYTF. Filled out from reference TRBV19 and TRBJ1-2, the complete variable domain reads DGGITQSPKYLFRKEGQNVTLSCEQNLNHDAMYWYRQDPGQGLRLIYYSQIVNDFQKGDIAEGYSVSREKKESFPLTVTSAQKNPTAFYLCASRAGSREGYTFGSGTRLTVV.

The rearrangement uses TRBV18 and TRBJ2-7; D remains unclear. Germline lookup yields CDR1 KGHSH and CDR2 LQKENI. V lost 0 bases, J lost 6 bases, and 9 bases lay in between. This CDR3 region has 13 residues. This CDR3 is CASSPPSSSEQYF. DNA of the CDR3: TGTGCCAGCTCACCACCGTCCAGCTCCGAGCAGTACTTC.

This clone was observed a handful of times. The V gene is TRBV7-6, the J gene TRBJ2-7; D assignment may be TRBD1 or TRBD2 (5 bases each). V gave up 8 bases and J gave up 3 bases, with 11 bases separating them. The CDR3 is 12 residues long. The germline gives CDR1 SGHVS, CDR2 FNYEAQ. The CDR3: CASGDGIYEQYF. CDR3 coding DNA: TGTGCCAGCGGGGACGGCATCTACGAGCAGTACTTC.

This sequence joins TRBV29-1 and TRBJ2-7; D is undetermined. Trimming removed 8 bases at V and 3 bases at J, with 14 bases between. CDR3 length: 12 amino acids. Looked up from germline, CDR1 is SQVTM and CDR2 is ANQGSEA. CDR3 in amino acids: CSRYGRGYEQYF. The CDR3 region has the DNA TGCAGCCGCTACGGACGCGGCTACGAGCAGTACTTC.

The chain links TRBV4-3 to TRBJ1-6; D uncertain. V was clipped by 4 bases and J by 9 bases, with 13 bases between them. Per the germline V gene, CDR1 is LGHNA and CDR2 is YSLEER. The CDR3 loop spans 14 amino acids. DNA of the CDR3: TGCGCCAGCAGCCCCCTCAAAAGAGGTTCACCCCTCCACTTT. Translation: CASSPLKRGSPLHF.

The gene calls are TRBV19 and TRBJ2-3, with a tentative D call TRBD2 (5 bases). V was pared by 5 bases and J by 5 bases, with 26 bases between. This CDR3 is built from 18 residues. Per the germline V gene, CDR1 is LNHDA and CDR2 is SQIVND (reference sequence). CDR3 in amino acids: CASSRTPGRRRALDTQYF. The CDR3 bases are TGTGCCAGTAGTCGAACCCCTGGCCGCCGGCGGGCCTTAGATACGCAGTATTTT.

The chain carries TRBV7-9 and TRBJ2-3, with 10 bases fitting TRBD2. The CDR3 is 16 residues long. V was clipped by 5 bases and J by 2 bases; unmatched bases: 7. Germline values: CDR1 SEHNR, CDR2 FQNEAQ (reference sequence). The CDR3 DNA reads TGTGCCAGCAGCGGCGGACTAGCGGACTACACAGATACGCAGTATTTT. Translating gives CASSGGLADYTDTQYF.

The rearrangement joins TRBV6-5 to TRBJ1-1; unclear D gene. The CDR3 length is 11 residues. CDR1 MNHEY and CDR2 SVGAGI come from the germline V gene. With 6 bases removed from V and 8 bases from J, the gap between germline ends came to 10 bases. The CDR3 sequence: CASRLGLEAFF. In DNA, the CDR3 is TGTGCCAGCAGATTAGGACTCGAAGCTTTCTTT.

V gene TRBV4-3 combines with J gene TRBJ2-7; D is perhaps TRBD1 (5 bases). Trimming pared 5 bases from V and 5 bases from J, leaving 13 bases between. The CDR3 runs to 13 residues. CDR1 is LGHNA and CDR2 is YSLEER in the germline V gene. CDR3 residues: CASSSSGNDEQYF. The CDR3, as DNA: TGCGCCAGCAGCTCCTCAGGGAATGACGAGCAGTACTTC.

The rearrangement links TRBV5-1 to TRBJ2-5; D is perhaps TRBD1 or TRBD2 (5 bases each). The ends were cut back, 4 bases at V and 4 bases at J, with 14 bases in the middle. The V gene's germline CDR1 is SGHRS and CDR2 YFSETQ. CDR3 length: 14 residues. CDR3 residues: CASSLEGIRETQYF. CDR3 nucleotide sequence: TGCGCCAGCAGCCTCGAGGGGATTCGAGAGACCCAGTACTTC.

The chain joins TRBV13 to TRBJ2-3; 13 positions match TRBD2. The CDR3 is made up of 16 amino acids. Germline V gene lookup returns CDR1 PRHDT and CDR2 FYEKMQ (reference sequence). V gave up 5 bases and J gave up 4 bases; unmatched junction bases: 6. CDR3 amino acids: CASSAGTSGISDTQYF. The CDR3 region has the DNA TGTGCCAGCAGCGCCGGGACTAGCGGGATCTCAGATACGCAGTATTTT.

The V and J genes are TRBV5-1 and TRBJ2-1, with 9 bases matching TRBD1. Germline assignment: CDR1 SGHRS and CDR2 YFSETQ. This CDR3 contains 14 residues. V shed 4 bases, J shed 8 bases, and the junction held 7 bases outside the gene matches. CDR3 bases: TGCGCCAGCAGCCTGGGACAGGGCGAGGATGAGCAGTTCTTC. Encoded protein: CASSLGQGEDEQFF.

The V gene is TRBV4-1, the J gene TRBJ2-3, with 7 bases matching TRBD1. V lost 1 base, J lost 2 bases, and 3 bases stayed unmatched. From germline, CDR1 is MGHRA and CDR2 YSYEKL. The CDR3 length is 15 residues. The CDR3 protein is CASSQGQGATDTQYF. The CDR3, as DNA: TGCGCCAGCAGCCAAGGACAGGGAGCCACAGATACGCAGTATTTT.